This T cell receptor (beta chain) was captured by sequencing in a study of T cells in Graves' hyperthyroidism and ophthalmopathy. The overall study: Prior to any treatment, at the point of initial diagnosis, peripheral blood was collected. Study conclusions and caveats: From stable hyperthyroidism, ophthalmopathy was set apart by a 13 V-J model.

Trimming cost V 5 bases and J 6 bases; bases outside gene matches: 6. This CDR3 contains 15 residues. Germline-derived CDR1 and CDR2 are SGHVS and FQNEAQ. It was RNA transcripts that yielded the amplified TCR beta CDR3 regions. The HTBI primer set was used in a first-round RT-PCR of the TCR CDR3. Each CDR3 protein gets one entry after TCRdb re-called the multiplex PCR reads with MiXCR. Of roughly 280,000 distinct CDR3 sequences in the sample, over 20% were seen once. PBMCs were sourced from roughly 9.1 ml fresh peripheral blood. There are many counts of this clonotype. No antigen is known for it. Sequenced input: blood. The TCR comes from a man younger than 45 with Graves' ophthalmopathy. The chain links TRBV7-8 to TRBJ2-1; 11 bases map to TRBD2. DNA for the CDR3: TGTGCCAGCAGCCCGACTAGCGGGGCCTTCAATGAGCAGTTCTTC. Translated, it gives CASSPTSGAFNEQFF.